This T cell receptor (beta chain) originates from a study of blood T cell repertoires in COVID-19. Study-wide context: In each case, the material was cDNA or gDNA derived from T cells, B-cell-depleted T cells, or PBMCs.

Seattle's cohort entered during active infection and was followed longitudinally. This clone has only one observation. Losses at the gene ends were 4 bases for V and 6 bases for J; bases not matched to a gene: 13. Germline CDR1 and CDR2: KGHSH and LQKENI. The CDR3 is 18 residues long. Assay: immunoSEQ multiplex PCR; the TCRdb copy retains only in-frame clones and omits some. The table has 250,000 to 350,000 clones, approximately 86% seen once. The sequence was collected from a human donor with COVID-19, enrolled during active disease. The donor label of this sample is uncertain. The sample consisted of peripheral blood. This chain links TRBV18 with TRBJ2-7, with 15 bases identical to TRBD2. The CDR3 sequence: CASSLQGLAGGYVAEQYF. CDR3 sequence (DNA): TGTGCCAGCTCACTCCAGGGACTAGCGGGAGGTTATGTGGCCGAGCAGTACTTC.